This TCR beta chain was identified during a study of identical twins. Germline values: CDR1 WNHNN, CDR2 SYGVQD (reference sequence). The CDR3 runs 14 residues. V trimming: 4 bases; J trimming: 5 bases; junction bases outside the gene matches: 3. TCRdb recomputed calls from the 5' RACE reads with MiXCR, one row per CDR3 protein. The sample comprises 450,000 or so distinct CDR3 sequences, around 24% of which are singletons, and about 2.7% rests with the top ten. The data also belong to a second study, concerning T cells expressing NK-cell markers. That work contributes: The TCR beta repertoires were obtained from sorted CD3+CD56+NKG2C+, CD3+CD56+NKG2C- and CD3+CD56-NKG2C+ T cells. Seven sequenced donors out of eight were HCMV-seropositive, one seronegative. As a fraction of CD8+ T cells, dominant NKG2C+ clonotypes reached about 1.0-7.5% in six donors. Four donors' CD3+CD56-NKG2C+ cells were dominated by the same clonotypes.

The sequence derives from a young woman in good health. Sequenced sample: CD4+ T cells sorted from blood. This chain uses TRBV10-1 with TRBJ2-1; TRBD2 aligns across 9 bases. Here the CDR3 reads CASSALAGDNEQFF. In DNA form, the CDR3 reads TGCGCCAGCAGTGCCTTAGCGGGGGACAATGAGCAGTTCTTC.